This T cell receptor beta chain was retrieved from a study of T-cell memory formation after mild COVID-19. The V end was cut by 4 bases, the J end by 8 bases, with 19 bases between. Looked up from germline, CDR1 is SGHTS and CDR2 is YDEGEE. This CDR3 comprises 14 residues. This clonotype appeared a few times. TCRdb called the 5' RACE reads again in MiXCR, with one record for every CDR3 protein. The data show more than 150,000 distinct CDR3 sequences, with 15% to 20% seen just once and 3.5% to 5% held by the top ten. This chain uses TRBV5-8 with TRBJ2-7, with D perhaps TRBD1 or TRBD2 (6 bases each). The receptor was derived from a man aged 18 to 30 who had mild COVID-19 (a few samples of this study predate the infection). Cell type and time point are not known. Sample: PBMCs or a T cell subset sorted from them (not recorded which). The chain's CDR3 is CASSPGGQVAQQYF. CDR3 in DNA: TGTGCCAGCAGCCCCGGGGGACAAGTGGCGCAGCAGTACTTC.